This entry concerns a single TCR beta chain. V trimming: 6 bases; J trimming: 8 bases; junction bases outside the gene matches: 7. This CDR3 spans 14 amino acids. Per the germline V gene, CDR1 is SQVTM and CDR2 is ANQGSEA. This record belongs to a study of blood T cell repertoires in COVID-19. Measured with immunoSEQ multiplex PCR; TCRdb has only the in-frame clones, and not every one. The table lists around 170,000 clones, around 89% of them singletons, with roughly 4.2% in the top ten. The sample consisted of peripheral blood. The clonotype was recovered from a woman under 40 with acute or convalescent COVID-19. The rearrangement uses TRBV29-1 and TRBJ2-1; 13 nucleotides agree with TRBD2. DNA of the CDR3: TGCAGCGTCTTAGGACTAGCGGGAGTTTATGAGCAGTTCTTC. Encoded protein: CSVLGLAGVYEQFF.